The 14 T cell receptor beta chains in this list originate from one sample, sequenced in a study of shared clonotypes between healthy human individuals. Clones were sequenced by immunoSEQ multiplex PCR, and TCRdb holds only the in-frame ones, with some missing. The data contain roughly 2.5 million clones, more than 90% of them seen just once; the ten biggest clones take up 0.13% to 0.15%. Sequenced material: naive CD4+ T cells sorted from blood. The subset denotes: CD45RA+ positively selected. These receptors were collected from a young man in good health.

CDR3 sequence (DNA): TGTGCCAGCTCATCGGACAGGGGGCTGAACACCGGGGAGCTGTTTTTT. Protein sequence: CASSSDRGLNTGELFF. The genes are TRBV18 and TRBJ2-2, with 11 bases matching TRBD1. The ends lost 5 bases at V and 1 base at J; junction bases unmatched: 3. CDR1 is KGHSH and CDR2 is LQKENI in the germline V gene. The CDR3 totals 16 residues.

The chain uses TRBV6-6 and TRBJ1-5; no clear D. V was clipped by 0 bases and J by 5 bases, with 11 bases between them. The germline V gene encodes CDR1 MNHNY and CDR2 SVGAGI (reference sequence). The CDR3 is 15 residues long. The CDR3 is CASSYSGRNHQPQHF. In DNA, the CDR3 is TGTGCCAGCAGTTACTCGGGTAGGAACCATCAGCCCCAGCATTTT.

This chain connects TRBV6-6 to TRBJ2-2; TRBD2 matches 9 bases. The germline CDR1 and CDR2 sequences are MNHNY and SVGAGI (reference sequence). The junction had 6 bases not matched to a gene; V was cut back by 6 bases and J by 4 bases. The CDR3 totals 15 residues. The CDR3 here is CASRPGLAVTGELFF. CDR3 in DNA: TGTGCCAGCAGGCCGGGACTAGCTGTCACCGGGGAGCTGTTTTTT.

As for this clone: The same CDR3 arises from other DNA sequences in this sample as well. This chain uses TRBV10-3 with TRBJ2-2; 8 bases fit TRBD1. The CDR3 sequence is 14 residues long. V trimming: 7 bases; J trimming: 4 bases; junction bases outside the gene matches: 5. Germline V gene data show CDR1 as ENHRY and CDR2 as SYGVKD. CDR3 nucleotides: TGTGCCATCACCGGGACAGGTCCCACCGGGGAGCTGTTTTTT. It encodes CAITGTGPTGELFF.

The chain's CDR3 is CASSLGLRGTEAYEQYF. The CDR3 DNA reads as TGTGCCAGCAGCTTAGGGTTACGTGGGACGGAAGCCTACGAGCAGTACTTC. The V gene is TRBV7-9, the J gene TRBJ2-7; D tentatively fits TRBD1 or TRBD2 (5 bases each). Trimming cost V 1 base and J 2 bases, with 18 bases left between them. There are 17 residues in the CDR3. CDR1 and CDR2 (germline): SEHNR, FQNEAQ (reference sequence).

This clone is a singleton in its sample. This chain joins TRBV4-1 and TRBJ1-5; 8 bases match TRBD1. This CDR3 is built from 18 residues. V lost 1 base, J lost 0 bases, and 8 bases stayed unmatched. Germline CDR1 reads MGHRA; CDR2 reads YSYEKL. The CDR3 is CASSQGISGGNSNQPQHF. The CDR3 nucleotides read TGCGCCAGCAGCCAAGGAATATCAGGGGGCAATAGCAATCAGCCCCAGCATTTT.

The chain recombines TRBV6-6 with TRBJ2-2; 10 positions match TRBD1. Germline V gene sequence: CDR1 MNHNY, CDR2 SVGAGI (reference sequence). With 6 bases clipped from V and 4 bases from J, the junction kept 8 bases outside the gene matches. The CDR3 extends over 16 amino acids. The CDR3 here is CASSSGQGGSTGELFF. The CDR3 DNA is TGTGCCAGCAGCTCCGGACAGGGGGGGAGCACCGGGGAGCTGTTTTTT.

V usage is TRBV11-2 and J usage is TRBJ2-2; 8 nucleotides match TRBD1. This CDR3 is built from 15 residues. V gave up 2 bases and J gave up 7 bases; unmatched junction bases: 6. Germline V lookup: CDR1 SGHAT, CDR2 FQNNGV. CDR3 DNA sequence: TGTGCCAGCAGCTTAACAGGGGGAGTGGACGGGGAGCTGTTTTTT. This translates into CASSLTGGVDGELFF.

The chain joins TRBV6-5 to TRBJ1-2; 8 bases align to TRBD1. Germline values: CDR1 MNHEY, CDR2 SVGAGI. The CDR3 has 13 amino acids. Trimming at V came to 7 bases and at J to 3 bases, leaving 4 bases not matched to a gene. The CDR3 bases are TGTGCCAGCAAAGGACAGGGCGACTATGGCTACACCTTC. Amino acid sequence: CASKGQGDYGYTF.

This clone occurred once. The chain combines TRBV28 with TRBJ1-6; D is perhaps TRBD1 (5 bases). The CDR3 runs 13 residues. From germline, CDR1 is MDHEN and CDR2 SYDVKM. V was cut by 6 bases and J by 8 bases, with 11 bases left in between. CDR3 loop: CASRRDPDSPLHF. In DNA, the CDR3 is TGTGCCAGCAGAAGGGACCCTGATTCACCCCTCCACTTT.

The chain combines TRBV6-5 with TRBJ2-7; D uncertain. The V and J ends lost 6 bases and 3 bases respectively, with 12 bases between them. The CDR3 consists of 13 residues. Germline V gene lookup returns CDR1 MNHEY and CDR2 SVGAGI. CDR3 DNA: TGTGCCAGCAGGGACCATGGGAACTACGAGCAGTACTTC. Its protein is CASRDHGNYEQYF.

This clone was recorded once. The CDR3 DNA is TGTGCCAGCAGCAAAAGGGACAGGGGCGCGTACAATGAGCAGTTCTTC. It codes for CASSKRDRGAYNEQFF. The chain recombines TRBV21-1 with TRBJ2-1; the D segment call TRBD1 is taken from the table without a DNA check. TRBV21-1 is deemed a pseudogene. There are 16 residues in the CDR3.

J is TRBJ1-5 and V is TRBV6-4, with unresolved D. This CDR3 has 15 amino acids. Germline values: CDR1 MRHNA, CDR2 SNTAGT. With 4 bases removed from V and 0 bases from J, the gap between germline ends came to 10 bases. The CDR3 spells CASSGGVISNQPQHF. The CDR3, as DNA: TGTGCCAGCAGTGGTGGGGTTATTAGCAATCAGCCCCAGCATTTT.

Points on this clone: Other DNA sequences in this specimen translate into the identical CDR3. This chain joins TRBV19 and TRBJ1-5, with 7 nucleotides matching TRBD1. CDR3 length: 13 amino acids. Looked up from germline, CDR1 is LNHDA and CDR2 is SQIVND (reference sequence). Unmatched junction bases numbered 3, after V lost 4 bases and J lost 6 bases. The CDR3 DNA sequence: TGTGCCAGTAGTAGACAGGGTGGTCAGCCCCAGCATTTT. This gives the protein CASSRQGGQPQHF.